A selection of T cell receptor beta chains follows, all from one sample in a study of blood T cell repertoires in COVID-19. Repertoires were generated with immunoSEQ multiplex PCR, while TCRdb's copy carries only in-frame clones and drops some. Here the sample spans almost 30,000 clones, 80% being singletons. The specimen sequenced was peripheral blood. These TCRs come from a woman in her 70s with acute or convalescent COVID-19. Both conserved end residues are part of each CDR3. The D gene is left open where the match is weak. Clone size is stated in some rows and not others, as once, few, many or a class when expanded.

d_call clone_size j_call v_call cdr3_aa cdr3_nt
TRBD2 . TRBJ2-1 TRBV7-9 CASTPLTSGAYNEQFF TGTGCCAGCACCCCTTTGACTAGCGGAGCCTACAATGAGCAGTTCTTC
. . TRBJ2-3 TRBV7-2 CASSASGADTQYF TGTGCCAGCAGCGCCTCGGGTGCAGATACGCAGTATTTT
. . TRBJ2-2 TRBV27 CASSQRGAHTGELFF TGTGCCAGCAGCCAACGGGGGGCCCACACCGGGGAGCTGTTTTTT
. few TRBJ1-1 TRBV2 CASSAAVEAFF TGTGCCAGCAGCGCGGCCGTTGAAGCTTTCTTT
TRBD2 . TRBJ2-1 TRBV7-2 CASSLGLAGGNEQFF TGTGCCAGCAGCTTAGGGCTAGCGGGGGGGAATGAGCAGTTCTTC
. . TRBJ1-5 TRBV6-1 CASSEAPGSNQPQHF TGTGCCAGCAGTGAAGCCCCGGGGAGCAATCAGCCCCAGCATTTT
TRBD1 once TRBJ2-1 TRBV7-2 CASSLRRTGPYNEQFF TGTGCCAGCTCTCTTAGGCGGACAGGCCCCTACAATGAGCAGTTCTTC
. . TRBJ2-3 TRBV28 CASKFTKTGVITDTQYF TGTGCCAGCAAGTTCACGAAGACAGGAGTTATCACAGATACGCAGTATTTT
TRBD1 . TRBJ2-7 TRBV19 CASSTGTGGYEQYF TGTGCCAGTAGTACCGGGACAGGAGGCTACGAGCAGTACTTC
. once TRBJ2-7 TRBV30 CAWSPGTLYEQYF TGTGCCTGGAGTCCTGGGACACTCTACGAGCAGTACTTC
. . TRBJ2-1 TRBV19 CASTRGAGGPNEQFF TGTGCCAGTACCAGGGGGGCAGGGGGTCCCAATGAGCAGTTCTTC
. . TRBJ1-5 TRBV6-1 CASSEMGGLSNQPQHF TGTGCCAGCAGTGAAATGGGGGGGTTGAGCAATCAGCCCCAGCATTTT
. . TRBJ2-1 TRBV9 CASSGDSPYNEQFF TGTGCCAGCAGCGGGGACTCGCCCTACAATGAGCAGTTCTTC
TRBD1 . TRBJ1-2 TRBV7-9 CASRNHLTGQGTANYGYTF TGTGCCAGCAGGAATCATTTAACGGGACAGGGGACTGCTAACTATGGCTACACCTTC
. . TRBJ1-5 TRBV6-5 CASSFHQGGNQPQHF TGTGCCAGCAGTTTCCACCAGGGTGGCAATCAGCCCCAGCATTTT
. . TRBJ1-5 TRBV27 CASSPRNVQSQHF TGTGCCAGCAGCCCTAGGAACGTTCAGTCCCAGCATTTT
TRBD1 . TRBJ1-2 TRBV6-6 CASSYSGAGGGYTF TGTGCCAGCAGTTACTCGGGGGCAGGGGGAGGCTACACCTTC
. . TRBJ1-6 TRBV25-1 CASSSRRGGGYNSPLHF TGTGCCAGCAGTTCCCGGAGGGGCGGAGGATATAATTCACCCCTCCACTTT
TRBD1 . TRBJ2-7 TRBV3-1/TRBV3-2 CASSLPGGEQYF TGTGCCAGCAGCCTTCCAGGGGGCGAGCAGTACTTC
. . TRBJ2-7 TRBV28 CASSRAGFHEQYF TGTGCCAGCAGTCGGGCAGGGTTCCACGAGCAGTACTTC
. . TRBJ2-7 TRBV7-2 CASSFWYQGNYEQYF TGTGCCAGCAGCTTCTGGTACCAGGGGAACTACGAGCAGTACTTC
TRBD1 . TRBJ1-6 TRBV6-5 CASRITGGNSPLHF TGTGCCAGCAGGATAACAGGGGGCAATTCACCCCTCCACTTT
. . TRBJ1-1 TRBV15 CATSRPQGVGTEAFF TGTGCCACCAGCAGACCGCAGGGCGTTGGCACTGAAGCTTTCTTT
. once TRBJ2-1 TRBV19 CASSIAGYNEQFF TGTGCCAGTAGTATAGCCGGGTACAATGAGCAGTTCTTC
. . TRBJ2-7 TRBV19 CASSPDYSYEQYF TGTGCCAGTAGTCCGGACTATTCCTACGAGCAGTACTTC
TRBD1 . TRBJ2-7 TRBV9 CASSVGTGQLYEQYF TGTGCCAGCAGCGTAGGTACGGGACAGTTATACGAGCAGTACTTC
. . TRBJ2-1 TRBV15 CATSRDIPVFSYNEQFF TGTGCCACCAGCAGAGATATTCCGGTTTTTTCCTACAATGAGCAGTTCTTC
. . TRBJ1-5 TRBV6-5 CASTYGRDQPQHF TGTGCCAGCACTTACGGGCGCGATCAGCCCCAGCATTTT
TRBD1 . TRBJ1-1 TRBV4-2 CASSSKGQGEAFF TGTGCCAGCAGCTCTAAAGGACAGGGTGAAGCTTTCTTT
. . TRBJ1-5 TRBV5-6 CASSLGSIPLPAQHF TGTGCCAGCAGCTTGGGGAGCATCCCATTACCAGCCCAGCATTTT
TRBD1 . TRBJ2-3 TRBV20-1 CSASQGAPDTQYF TGCAGTGCTAGTCAGGGGGCGCCAGATACGCAGTATTTT
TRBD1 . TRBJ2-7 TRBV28 CASSSPTGPYEQYF TGTGCCAGCAGTTCTCCGACAGGGCCCTACGAGCAGTACTTC
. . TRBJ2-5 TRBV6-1 CASSEPAEGRQETQYF TGTGCCAGCAGTGAACCCGCGGAGGGGCGTCAAGAGACCCAGTACTTC
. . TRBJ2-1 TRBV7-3 CASSLEAGARNEQFF TGTGCCAGCAGCTTAGAGGCGGGGGCTAGAAATGAGCAGTTCTTC
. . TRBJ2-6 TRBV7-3 CASSPVGGPPAGANVLTF TGTGCCAGCAGCCCAGTCGGGGGGCCGCCGGCTGGGGCCAACGTCCTGACTTTC
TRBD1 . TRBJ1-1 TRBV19 CASRIPDRRGPTEAFF TGTGCCAGTAGGATACCTGACAGAAGGGGGCCGACTGAAGCTTTCTTT
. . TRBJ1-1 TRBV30 CAWSRNTEAFF TGTGCCTGGAGTCGGAACACTGAAGCTTTCTTT
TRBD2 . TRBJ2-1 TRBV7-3 CASSLGGRPNRGNEQFF TGTGCCAGCAGCTTGGGCGGGAGACCTAATCGGGGGAATGAGCAGTTCTTC
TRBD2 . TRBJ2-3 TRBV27 CASSLQGGGASGTQYF TGTGCCAGCAGTTTACAGGGCGGGGGGGCCAGTGGTACGCAGTATTTT
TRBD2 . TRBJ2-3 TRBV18 CASSRRLAGTDTQYF TGTGCCAGCTCCCGACGACTAGCCGGCACAGATACGCAGTATTTT
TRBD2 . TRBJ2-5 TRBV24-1 CATSETRGNQETQYF TGTGCCACCAGTGAAACGCGGGGGAACCAAGAGACCCAGTACTTC
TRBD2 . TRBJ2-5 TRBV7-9 CASSSGLAGVGETQYF TGTGCCAGCAGCTCGGGACTAGCGGGAGTAGGAGAGACCCAGTACTTC
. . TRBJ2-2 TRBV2 CASSDGSVAPGELFF TGTGCCAGCAGTGATGGTTCAGTTGCCCCCGGGGAGCTGTTTTTT
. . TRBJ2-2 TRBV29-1 CSAGRLGNTGELFF TGCAGCGCCGGCCGGCTAGGCAACACCGGGGAGCTGTTTTTT
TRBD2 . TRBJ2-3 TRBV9 CASEPPVMSGGTDTQYF TGTGCCAGCGAGCCACCCGTTATGAGCGGGGGCACAGATACGCAGTATTTT
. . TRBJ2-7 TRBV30 CAWSVGGSRPRAYEQYF TGTGCCTGGAGTGTAGGCGGGTCAAGGCCCCGGGCCTACGAGCAGTACTTC
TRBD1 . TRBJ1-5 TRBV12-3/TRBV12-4 CASSDRGGQPQHF TGTGCCAGCAGTGACAGGGGCGGACAGCCCCAGCATTTT
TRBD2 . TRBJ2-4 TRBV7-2 CASSALAGGQNIQYF TGTGCCAGCAGCGCGCTAGCGGGGGGACAAAACATTCAGTACTTC
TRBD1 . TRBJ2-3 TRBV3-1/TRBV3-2 CASSPTGGPHTDTQYF TGTGCCAGCAGCCCGACAGGGGGTCCACACACAGATACGCAGTATTTT
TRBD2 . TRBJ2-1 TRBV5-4 CASSYLSGRAKNEQFF TGTGCCAGCTCCTACCTTAGCGGGAGGGCCAAGAATGAGCAGTTCTTC
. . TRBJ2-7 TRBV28 CASSPSFVVSDF TGTGCCAGCAGTCCCTCTTTCGTCGTTAGTGACTTC
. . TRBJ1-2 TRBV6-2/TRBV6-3 CASSYLGARTYGYTF TGTGCCAGCAGTTACCTGGGGGCCAGGACTTATGGCTACACCTTC
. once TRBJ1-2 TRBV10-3 CAISESGGPNKDGYTF TGTGCCATCAGTGAGTCGGGGGGACCCAATAAGGATGGCTACACCTTC
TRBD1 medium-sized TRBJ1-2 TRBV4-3 CASSHPASSHGPGGLYGYTF TGCGCCAGCAGCCATCCCGCCAGCAGCCATGGACCAGGGGGCTTGTATGGCTACACCTTC
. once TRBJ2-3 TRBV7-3 CASSSGGTDTQYF TGTGCCAGCAGCTCCGGAGGCACAGATACGCAGTATTTT
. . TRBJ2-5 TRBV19 CASSTRDIQETQYF TGTGCCAGTAGTACCCGGGACATACAAGAGACCCAGTACTTC
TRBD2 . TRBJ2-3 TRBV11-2 CASSQAGGVDTQYF TGTGCCAGCAGCCAAGCGGGAGGGGTAGATACGCAGTATTTT
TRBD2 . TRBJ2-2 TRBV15 CATSRKGTSKDAGELFF TGTGCCACCAGCAGAAAAGGGACTAGCAAAGATGCCGGGGAGCTGTTTTTT
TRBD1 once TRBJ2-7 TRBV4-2 CASSQGERDRLPYEQYF TGTGCCAGCAGCCAAGGAGAACGGGACAGGCTTCCCTACGAGCAGTACTTC
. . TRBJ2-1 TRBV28 CAIRRVSYNEQFF TGTGCCATCAGGCGCGTCTCCTACAATGAGCAGTTCTTC